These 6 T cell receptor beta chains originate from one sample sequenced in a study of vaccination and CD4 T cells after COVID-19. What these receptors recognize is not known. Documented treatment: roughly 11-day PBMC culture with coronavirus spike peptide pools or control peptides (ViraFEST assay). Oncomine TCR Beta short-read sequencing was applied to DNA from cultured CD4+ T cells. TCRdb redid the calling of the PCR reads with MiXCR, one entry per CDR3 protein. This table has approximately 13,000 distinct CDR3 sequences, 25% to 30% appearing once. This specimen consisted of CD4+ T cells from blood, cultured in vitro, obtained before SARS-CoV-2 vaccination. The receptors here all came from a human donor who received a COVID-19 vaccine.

CDR3 loop: CASSVGETQYF. CDR3 DNA: TGTGCCAGCAGTGTGGGAGAGACCCAGTACTTC. V gene TRBV6-1 combines with J gene TRBJ2-5; D is undetermined. CDR3 length equals 11 residues. V lost 4 bases and J lost 4, with 4 bases in between. The germline V gene encodes CDR1 MNHNS and CDR2 SASEGT.

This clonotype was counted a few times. The CDR3 reads CASSLGGEADTQYF. The DNA for the CDR3 is TGCGCCAGCAGCTTGGGTGGGGAGGCAGATACGCAGTATTTT. This chain links TRBV5-1 with TRBJ2-3, with a tentative D call TRBD2 (6 bases). Deletions cut 0 bases from V and 4 bases from J, with 9 bases between. The germline gives CDR1 SGHRS, CDR2 YFSETQ. The CDR3 has 14 amino acids.

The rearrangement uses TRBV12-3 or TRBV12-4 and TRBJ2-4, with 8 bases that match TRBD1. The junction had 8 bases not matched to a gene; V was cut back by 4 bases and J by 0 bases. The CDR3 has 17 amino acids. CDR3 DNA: TGTGCCAGCAGTTCGGAACAGGGGGGATTAGCCAAAAACATTCAGTACTTC. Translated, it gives CASSSEQGGLAKNIQYF.

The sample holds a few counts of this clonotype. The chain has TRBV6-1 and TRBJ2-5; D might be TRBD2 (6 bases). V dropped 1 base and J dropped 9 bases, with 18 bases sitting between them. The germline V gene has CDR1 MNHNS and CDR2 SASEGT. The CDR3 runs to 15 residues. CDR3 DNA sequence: TGTGCCAGCAGTGAAGGCCCAGGTGCCTCGGGGGCCCAGTACTTC. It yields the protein CASSEGPGASGAQYF.

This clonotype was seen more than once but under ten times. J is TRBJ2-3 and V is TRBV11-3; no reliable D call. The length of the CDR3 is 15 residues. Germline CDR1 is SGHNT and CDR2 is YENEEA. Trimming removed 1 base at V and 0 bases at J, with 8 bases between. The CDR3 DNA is TGTGCCAGCAGCTTAGGTACAGCTAGCACAGATACGCAGTATTTT. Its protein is CASSLGTASTDTQYF.

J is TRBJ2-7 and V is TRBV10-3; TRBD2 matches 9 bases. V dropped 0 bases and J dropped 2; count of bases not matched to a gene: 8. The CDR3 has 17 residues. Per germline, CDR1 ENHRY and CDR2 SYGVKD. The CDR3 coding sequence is TGTGCCATCAGTGAGTCCCCAATCGCGGGGGGGACCTACGAGCAGTACTTC. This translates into CAISESPIAGGTYEQYF.